The 25 T cell receptor beta chains below were found in one sample sequenced in a study of CD8 T cells in ankylosing spondylitis. Findings and caveats of the study: Roughly eight highly homologous variants made up a TCR beta motif that seemed to typify ankylosing spondylitis blood.

No antigen is known for these receptors. TCRdb called the 5' RACE reads again in MiXCR, with one record for every CDR3 protein. The data show 670,000 or so distinct CDR3 sequences, with about 20% seen just once and under 20% held by the top ten. Input material: blood, either unsorted or a sorted T cell fraction (not recorded which). The receptors here all came from a male donor with ankylosing spondylitis.

This clonotype has a handful of counts. Written as DNA, the CDR3 is TGCAGTGCAAGGGACTCCAACTCCTACGAGCAGTACTTC. It yields the protein CSARDSNSYEQYF. The genes are TRBV20-1 and TRBJ2-7, with D possibly being TRBD2 (6 bases). Germline V gives CDR1 DFQATT, CDR2 SNEGSKA (reference sequence). Trimming removed 6 bases from V and 0 bases from J, with 12 bases in between. The CDR3 consists of 13 residues.

The chain uses TRBV3-1 and TRBJ1-1, with D perhaps TRBD1 (5 bases). Germline assignment: CDR1 LGHDT and CDR2 YNNKEL (reference sequence). The CDR3 extends over 13 amino acids. With 4 bases removed from V and 6 bases from J, the gap between germline ends came to 12 bases. Here the CDR3 DNA reads TGTGCCAGCAGCCCCCCCGTGGGGGCTGAAGCTTTCTTT. This codes for CASSPPVGAEAFF.

In its sample, this clonotype was seen a few times. This chain joins TRBV12-3 or TRBV12-4 and TRBJ1-5; D unresolved. Trimming took 4 bases from V and 3 from J, leaving 10 bases between them. The CDR3 loop spans 14 amino acids. CDR3 in amino acids: CASSSRMVNQPQHF. The CDR3 region has the DNA TGTGCCAGCAGTTCGCGAATGGTCAATCAGCCCCAGCATTTT.

J is TRBJ1-1 and V is TRBV5-1; D call uncertain. The CDR3 loop spans 15 amino acids. Germline V CDR1 and CDR2: SGHRS, YFSETQ. V lost 1 base to trimming and J lost 2 bases, with 12 bases between them. CDR3 in amino acids: CASSLMGSQNTEAFF. In DNA, the CDR3 is TGCGCCAGCAGCTTGATGGGCAGCCAAAACACTGAAGCTTTCTTT.

This clonotype was picked up a small number of times. J is TRBJ1-2 and V is TRBV9, with D possibly being TRBD1 (5 bases). This CDR3 is 15 amino acids long. Trimming removed 4 bases at V and 5 bases at J, with 18 bases between. Germline CDR1 reads SGDLS; CDR2 reads YYNGEE. Here the CDR3 DNA reads TGTGCCAGCAGCCCCCGGTGGGGGTCTCAATATGGCTACACCTTC. Protein product: CASSPRWGSQYGYTF.

This chain uses TRBV10-3 with TRBJ1-1, with D perhaps TRBD1 (5 bases). The CDR3 length is 16 residues. The germline V gene encodes CDR1 ENHRY and CDR2 SYGVKD. V was trimmed by 1 base and J by 7 bases, leaving 19 bases between them. CDR3 residues: CAISEWPRDWESEAFF. CDR3 nucleotides: TGTGCCATCAGTGAGTGGCCTCGGGACTGGGAGAGTGAAGCTTTCTTT.

In this sample, this clonotype turned up a few times. V is TRBV29-1 and J is TRBJ1-1; TRBD1 matches 7 bases. The germline CDR1 and CDR2 sequences are SQVTM and ANQGSEA. CDR3 length: 12 amino acids. V gave up 7 bases and J gave up 4 bases; unmatched junction bases: 6. The CDR3 spells CSAGAGGTEAFF. In DNA, the CDR3 is TGCAGCGCCGGGGCAGGGGGCACTGAAGCTTTCTTT.

This chain links TRBV10-3 with TRBJ1-3; D is uncertain. This CDR3 region has 12 residues. Trimming pared 10 bases from V and 0 bases from J, leaving 7 bases between. Germline CDR1 reads ENHRY; CDR2 reads SYGVKD. The chain's CDR3 is CATLGSGNTIYF. The CDR3 DNA is TGTGCCACCCTGGGCTCTGGAAACACCATATATTTT.

This clonotype has a handful of counts. The genes are TRBV10-3 and TRBJ2-3; the match to TRBD2 covers 10 bases. The trim removed 6 bases at V and 2 bases at J, leaving 5 bases unmatched. The CDR3 extends over 15 amino acids. Germline values: CDR1 ENHRY, CDR2 SYGVKD. The chain's CDR3 is CAISTSGTNTDTQYF. CDR3 nucleotide sequence: TGTGCCATCAGCACTAGCGGGACAAACACAGATACGCAGTATTTT.

The chain has TRBV11-3 and TRBJ2-6, with 11 bases lining up with TRBD1. CDR3 size: 17 residues. The J segment lost 1 base and the V segment lost 4 bases, leaving 3 bases of the junction unmatched. Germline V gene data show CDR1 as SGHNT and CDR2 as YENEEA. CDR3 DNA sequence: TGTGCCAGCAGCTCCGGACAGGGGGCATCTGGGGCCAACGTCCTGACTTTC. It translates to CASSSGQGASGANVLTF.

This clonotype has a handful of counts. The gene calls are TRBV29-1 and TRBJ2-2, with TRBD2 matching over 9 bases. There are 15 residues in the CDR3. Germline loops: CDR1 SQVTM, CDR2 ANQGSEA. J gave up 2 bases and V 4 bases, and 5 bases lay outside the gene matches. CDR3 in amino acids: CSVARLAGNTGELFF. CDR3 nucleotide sequence: TGCAGCGTTGCTCGGCTAGCGGGAAACACCGGGGAGCTGTTTTTT.

V and J are TRBV7-9 and TRBJ1-1; D remains ambiguous. Trimming took 0 bases from V and 7 from J, leaving 9 bases between them. This CDR3 region has 13 residues. Germline values: CDR1 SEHNR, CDR2 FQNEAQ (reference sequence). CDR3 sequence: CASSLAGFDEAFF. For the CDR3, the DNA is TGTGCCAGCAGCTTAGCAGGGTTCGATGAAGCTTTCTTT.

This clonotype came up a few times. The genes are TRBV4-3 and TRBJ2-2, with TRBD1 as a possible D gene (6 bases). The CDR3 has 14 amino acids. Per the germline V gene, CDR1 is LGHNA and CDR2 is YSLEER. V was clipped by 0 bases and J by 7 bases, with 9 bases between them. CDR3 DNA: TGCGCCAGCAGCCAAGATAGGGGGAACGGGGAGCTGTTTTTT. Its translation is CASSQDRGNGELFF.

This clonotype was picked up a small number of times. The chain couples TRBV7-9 to TRBJ2-1, with D unresolved. The CDR3 runs to 14 residues. Germline V gene sequence: CDR1 SEHNR, CDR2 FQNEAQ (reference sequence). The V end was cut by 1 base, the J end by 4 bases, with 8 bases between. The CDR3 spells CASSLVSEYNEQFF. The CDR3 DNA sequence: TGTGCCAGCAGCTTAGTTTCCGAGTACAATGAGCAGTTCTTC.

The sample holds a few counts of this clonotype. The J gene is TRBJ2-5, the V gene TRBV5-1, with 11 bases aligning to TRBD2. CDR3 length: 15 amino acids. V lost 4 bases, J lost 2 bases, and 4 bases stayed unmatched. CDR1 and CDR2 (germline): SGHRS, YFSETQ. The chain's CDR3 is CASSISGGAQETQYF. CDR3 DNA: TGCGCCAGCAGCATTAGCGGGGGGGCACAAGAGACCCAGTACTTC.

This chain connects TRBV7-9 to TRBJ1-4; 9 nucleotides agree with TRBD1. This CDR3 region has 17 residues. Germline lookup yields CDR1 SEHNR and CDR2 FQNEAQ (reference sequence). V lost 1 base to trimming and J lost 0 bases; unmatched junction nucleotides: 3. CDR3 DNA sequence: TGTGCCAGCAGCTTAGTTGGACAGGGGACAACTAATGAAAAACTGTTTTTT. It is translated as CASSLVGQGTTNEKLFF.

This clonotype was counted only a few times. The chain uses TRBV27 and TRBJ2-7; 7 bases agree with TRBD2. The length of the CDR3 is 13 residues. V shed 6 bases and J 3 bases; nucleotides not matched to a gene: 5. Germline values: CDR1 MNHEY, CDR2 SMNVEV (reference sequence). CDR3 sequence reads: CASSHGLDYEQYF. DNA of the CDR3: TGTGCCAGCAGCCACGGACTAGACTACGAGCAGTACTTC.

V and J are TRBV4-1 and TRBJ1-5; 7 bases agree with TRBD1. Germline trimming cut 3 bases from V and 1 base from J; bases unmatched to any gene: 9. The CDR3 sequence is 17 residues long. CDR1 MGHRA and CDR2 YSYEKL come from the germline V gene. CDR3 sequence reads: CASSQYVDRASNQPQHF. In DNA, the CDR3 is TGCGCCAGCAGCCAGTACGTCGACAGGGCAAGCAATCAGCCCCAGCATTTT.

V usage is TRBV6-1 and J usage is TRBJ2-5; TRBD2 matches 11 bases. Germline V gene sequence: CDR1 MNHNS, CDR2 SASEGT. The CDR3 spans 14 residues. V was pared by 8 bases and J by 4 bases, with 6 bases of the junction left unmatched. The CDR3 loop is CASRRLAGRETQYF. DNA for the CDR3: TGTGCCAGCCGGCGACTAGCGGGACGAGAGACCCAGTACTTC.

The chain uses TRBV5-1 and TRBJ2-3, with TRBD1 matching over 9 bases. There are 18 residues in the CDR3. V was clipped by 0 bases and J by 2 bases; unmatched bases: 10. In germline, CDR1 is SGHRS, CDR2 YFSETQ. This CDR3 is CASSLGQGGRSLTDTQYF. CDR3 nucleotides: TGCGCCAGCAGCTTGGGACAGGGGGGACGATCCCTCACAGATACGCAGTATTTT.

This clonotype was counted many times. This chain links TRBV5-1 with TRBJ2-7; tentatively, D is TRBD2 (5 bases). V was shortened by 4 bases and J by 4 bases, with 21 bases between the two germline ends. This CDR3 contains 16 residues. Germline loops: CDR1 SGHRS, CDR2 YFSETQ. The CDR3 coding sequence is TGCGCCAGCAGCGCACCTCAAGGAGGCGCGGGTTACGAGCAGTACTTC. Translation gives CASSAPQGGAGYEQYF.

The chain employs TRBV5-1 and TRBJ1-1; D ambiguous. Trimming removed 2 bases at V and 4 bases at J, with 9 bases between. Germline V gene lookup returns CDR1 SGHRS and CDR2 YFSETQ. This CDR3 contains 13 residues. CDR3 region: CASSFLDGTEAFF. CDR3 sequence (DNA): TGCGCCAGCAGCTTCTTGGACGGCACTGAAGCTTTCTTT.

This clonotype was detected ten times or more. The V and J genes are TRBV24-1 and TRBJ2-1; 8 bases match TRBD2. The V gene's germline CDR1 is KGHDR and CDR2 SFDVKD. The CDR3 is made up of 14 amino acids. The ends lost 7 bases at V and 0 bases at J; junction bases unmatched: 1. The CDR3 sequence: CATRAGDSYNEQFF. CDR3 DNA: TGTGCCACCAGAGCGGGGGACTCCTACAATGAGCAGTTCTTC.

The rearrangement links TRBV5-1 to TRBJ1-1; the D gene is possibly TRBD1 (6 bases). The CDR3 totals 16 residues. CDR1 and CDR2 (germline): SGHRS, YFSETQ. Trimming removed 2 bases from V and 0 bases from J, with 14 bases in between. The CDR3 coding sequence is TGCGCCAGCAGCTTCAAACCGGGACAACTGAACACTGAAGCTTTCTTT. Residues: CASSFKPGQLNTEAFF.

This clonotype has more than one count but fewer than ten. The rearrangement uses TRBV7-2 and TRBJ2-5, with a weak D call TRBD2 (5 bases). V lost 1 base to trimming and J lost 2 bases, with 14 bases between them. This CDR3 contains 16 residues. Germline CDR1 reads SGHTA; CDR2 reads FQGNSA. The CDR3 loop reads CASSLGTAPGQETQYF. The CDR3 DNA reads as TGTGCCAGCAGCTTAGGGACCGCGCCGGGGCAAGAGACCCAGTACTTC.